This T cell receptor (beta chain) was observed in a study of early stage breast cancer tumors (dated by TCRdb to about 2017). Regarding the study in general: Of the roughly 15 invasive breast tumors, 12 to 13 were found to be estrogen receptor-positive, progesterone receptor-positive and HER2-negative. About 65% of the 12 ER+/PR+/HER2- tumors were invasive ductal carcinomas, while the other four were invasive lobular carcinomas. A read coverage of roughly 10-fold per sample was achieved on average. The samples as a whole yielded some 2,500,000 detected templates, corresponding to roughly 1.1 million unique clonotypes.

Each sample was amplified in two independent genomic DNA replicates, using 0.5 ug for blood and around 1.5 ug for tumor or normal breast. Following the manufacturer's instructions, the ImmunoSeq Intro kit was used to carry out TCRB sequencing on genomic DNA. The multiplex PCR ran for 30 to 35 cycles using proprietary primers and spike-in control sequences for absolute quantification. Single-end 150-bp reads were used to sequence an 87-bp fragment spanning the CDR3 and the flanking V and J genes. Seven samples, with two replicates for each sample, were multiplexed per lane of an Illumina MiSeq using version 3.0 chemistry. In the paper's pipeline: Raw data were processed by the vendor's proprietary pipeline, with both replicates merged into one result per sample. Productive rearrangements sharing the V-gene family, CDR3 amino acid sequence and J-gene segment were defined as clonotypes. Clonality was computed as 1 minus the normalized Shannon entropy (Pielou evenness) of TCRB abundances. T cell density was estimated by dividing total templates by the number of input cells inferred from the DNA input amount. Recon was used with default parameters to estimate total repertoire diversity and clonality. Clonotypes with over 0.1% abundance in tumor and at least 32-fold higher abundance in tumor than in normal breast were defined as tumor-enriched. TCRdb took over this immuneACCESS table, retaining in-frame rearrangements with V and J assigned. Such tables are incomplete; in checked studies, under half of the missing clones stem from an unresolved V gene, and the remainder is unexplained. The V and J calls and clone size come from that table; D and trimming were worked out from the DNA. In this sample the table shows about 51,000 clones, over 75% of which occur a single time. The ten largest clones capture around 3.4% of the sample.

V is cut back by 4 bases and J by 2 bases, with 2 bases in the junction unmatched. Via the germline V gene, CDR1 is MRHNA and CDR2 SNTAGT. There are 14 amino acids in the CDR3, from cysteine to phenylalanine inclusive. CDR3 DNA is the only sequence kept; it has 42 bases, read in frame from the first base. Comments on this clone: It has no known antigen specificity. Base qualities were left out, and no much larger clone turns up one base away.

Results the study describes overall, beyond this receptor: Enriched TCRB sequences shared across patients were mostly commonly generated sequences, unlikely to play an important role in the tumor microenvironment. Bulk genomic DNA sequencing of unsorted cells missed chain pairing and functional markers such as CD4, CD8 and FOXP3. Repertoires from blood and normal breast were more alike than repertoires from blood and tumor, and in about 90% of the 16 patients, comparing each tissue with blood separated tumor from normal. Tumors showed roughly 2.3-fold higher T cell density and higher clonality than adjacent normal breast tissue. Because the cohort was small, analysis by tumor subtype was not possible.

The study profiled bulk TCR beta-chain repertoires in matched peripheral blood, tumor and adjacent normal breast tissue taken from approximately 15 patients with early-stage breast cancer. Before surgery, roughly 4.5-11 mL of whole blood was collected into EDTA tubes and then processed within 2 hours. Ficoll-Paque centrifugation in SepMate-50 tubes was used to isolate peripheral blood mononuclear cells. PBMCs were cryopreserved in 90% FBS with around 10% DMSO in aliquots of roughly 1.8 to 4.5 million cells and stored in liquid nitrogen. The Qiagen AllPrep DNA/RNA Mini kit was used for genomic DNA extraction.

The chain employs TRBV6-4 and TRBJ2-3; 8 bases in the middle match TRBD2. Sequenced: blood. This receptor was obtained from a person aged 40 to 49 with breast cancer. The CDR3 protein: CASSVAGHTDTQYF. The bases are TGTGCCAGCAGTGTAGCGGGACACACAGATACGCAGTATTTT.